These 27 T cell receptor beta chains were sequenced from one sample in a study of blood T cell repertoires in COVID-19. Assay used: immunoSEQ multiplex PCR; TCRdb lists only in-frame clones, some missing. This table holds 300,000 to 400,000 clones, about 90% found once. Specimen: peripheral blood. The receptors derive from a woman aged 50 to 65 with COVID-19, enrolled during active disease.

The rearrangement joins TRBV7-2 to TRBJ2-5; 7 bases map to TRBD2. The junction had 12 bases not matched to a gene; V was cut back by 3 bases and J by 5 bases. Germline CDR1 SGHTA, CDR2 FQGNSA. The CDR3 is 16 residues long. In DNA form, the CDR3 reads TGTGCCAGCAGCTTTAGCCAAAGCGGGACGGGTGAGACCCAGTACTTC. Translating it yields CASSFSQSGTGETQYF.

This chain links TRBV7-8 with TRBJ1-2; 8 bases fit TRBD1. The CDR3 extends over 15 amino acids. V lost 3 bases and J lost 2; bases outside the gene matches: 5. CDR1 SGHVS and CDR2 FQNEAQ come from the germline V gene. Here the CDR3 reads CASSFSRDRNYGYTF. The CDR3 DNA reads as TGTGCCAGCAGCTTCTCCCGGGACAGGAACTATGGCTACACCTTC.

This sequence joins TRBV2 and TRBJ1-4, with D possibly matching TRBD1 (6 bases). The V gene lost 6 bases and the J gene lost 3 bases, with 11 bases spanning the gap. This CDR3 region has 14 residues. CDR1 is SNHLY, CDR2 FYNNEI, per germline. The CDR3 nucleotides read TGTGCCAGCAGAAGGGGGTTGGCTAATGAAAAACTGTTTTTT. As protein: CASRRGLANEKLFF.

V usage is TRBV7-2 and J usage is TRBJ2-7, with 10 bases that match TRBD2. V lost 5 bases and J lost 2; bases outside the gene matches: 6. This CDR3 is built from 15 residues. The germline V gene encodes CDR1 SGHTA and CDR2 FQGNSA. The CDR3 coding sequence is TGTGCCAGCAGCGCAGGGACTAGCGTTACCTACGAGCAGTACTTC. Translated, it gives CASSAGTSVTYEQYF.

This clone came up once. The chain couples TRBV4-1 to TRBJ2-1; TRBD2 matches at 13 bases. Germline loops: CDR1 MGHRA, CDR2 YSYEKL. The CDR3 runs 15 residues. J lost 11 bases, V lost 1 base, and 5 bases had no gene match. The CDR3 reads CASSQAGLAGSKQFF. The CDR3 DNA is TGCGCCAGCAGCCAAGCGGGACTAGCGGGATCAAAGCAGTTCTTC.

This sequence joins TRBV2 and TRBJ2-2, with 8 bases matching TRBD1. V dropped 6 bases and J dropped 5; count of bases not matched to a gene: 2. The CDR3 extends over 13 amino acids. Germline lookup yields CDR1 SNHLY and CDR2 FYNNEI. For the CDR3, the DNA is TGTGCCAGCAGGGACAGGGAAACCGGGGAGCTGTTTTTT. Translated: CASRDRETGELFF.

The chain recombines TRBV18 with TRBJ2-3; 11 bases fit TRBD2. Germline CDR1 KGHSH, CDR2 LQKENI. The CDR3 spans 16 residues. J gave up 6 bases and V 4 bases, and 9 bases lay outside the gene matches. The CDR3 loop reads CASSRNSGRARDTQYF. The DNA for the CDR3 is TGTGCCAGCTCACGAAATAGCGGGAGGGCCAGGGATACGCAGTATTTT.

The CDR3 loop is CASSIGQGRSIAGANVLTF. The CDR3 DNA is TGTGCCAGTAGTATCGGTCAGGGCCGGTCAATTGCTGGGGCCAACGTCCTGACTTTC. The V gene is TRBV19, the J gene TRBJ2-6, with a weak D call TRBD1 (5 bases). The CDR3 spans 19 residues. V was pared by 3 bases and J by 2 bases, with 20 bases between. Germline V CDR1 and CDR2: LNHDA, SQIVND (reference sequence).

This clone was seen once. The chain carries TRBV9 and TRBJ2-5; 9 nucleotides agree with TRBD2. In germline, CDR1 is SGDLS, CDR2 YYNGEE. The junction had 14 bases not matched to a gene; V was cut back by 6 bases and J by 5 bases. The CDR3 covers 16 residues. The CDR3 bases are TGTGCCAGCACCATATTCGGCGGGAGGGCCGGGGAGACCCAGTACTTC. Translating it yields CASTIFGGRAGETQYF.

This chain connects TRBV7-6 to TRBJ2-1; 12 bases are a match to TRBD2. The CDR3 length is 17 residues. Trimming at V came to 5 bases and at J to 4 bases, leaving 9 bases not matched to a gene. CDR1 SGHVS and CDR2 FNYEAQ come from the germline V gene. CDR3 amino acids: CASSNRRTSGTYNEQFF. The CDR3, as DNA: TGTGCCAGCAGCAACCGGAGGACTAGCGGGACTTACAATGAGCAGTTCTTC.

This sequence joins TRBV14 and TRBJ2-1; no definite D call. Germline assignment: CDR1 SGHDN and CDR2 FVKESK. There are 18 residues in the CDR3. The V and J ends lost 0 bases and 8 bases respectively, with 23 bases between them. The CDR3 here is CASSQEVESATPRDEQFF. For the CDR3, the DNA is TGTGCCAGCAGCCAAGAAGTAGAGAGCGCCACGCCACGGGATGAGCAGTTCTTC.

The CDR3 nucleotides are TGTGCCAGTAGTATGGGGACAGGGAAGAACACTGAAGCTTTCTTT. This codes for CASSMGTGKNTEAFF. V is TRBV19 and J is TRBJ1-1, with TRBD1 matching over 9 bases. V lost 3 bases, J lost 1 base, and 3 bases stayed unmatched. Germline CDR1 reads LNHDA; CDR2 reads SQIVND (reference sequence). The CDR3 contains 15 residues.

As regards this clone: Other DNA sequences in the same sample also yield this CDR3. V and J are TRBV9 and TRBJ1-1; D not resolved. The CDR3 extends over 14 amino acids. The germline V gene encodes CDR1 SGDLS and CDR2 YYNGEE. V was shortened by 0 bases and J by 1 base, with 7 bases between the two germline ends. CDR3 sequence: CASSVARGNTEAFF. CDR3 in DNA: TGTGCCAGCAGCGTAGCTCGGGGGAACACTGAAGCTTTCTTT.

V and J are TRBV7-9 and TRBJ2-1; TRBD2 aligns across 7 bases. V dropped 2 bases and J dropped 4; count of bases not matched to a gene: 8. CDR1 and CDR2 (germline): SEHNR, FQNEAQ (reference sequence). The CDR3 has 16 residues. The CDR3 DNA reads TGTGCCAGCAGCTTATCGGCCGGGACTAATTACAATGAGCAGTTCTTC. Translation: CASSLSAGTNYNEQFF. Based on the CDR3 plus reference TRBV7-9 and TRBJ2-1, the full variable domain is DTGVSQNPRHKITKRGQNVTFRCDPISEHNRLYWYRQTLGQGPEFLTYFQNEAQLEKSRLLSDRFSAERPKGSFSTLEIQRTEQGDSAMYLCASSLSAGTNYNEQFFGPGTRLTVL.

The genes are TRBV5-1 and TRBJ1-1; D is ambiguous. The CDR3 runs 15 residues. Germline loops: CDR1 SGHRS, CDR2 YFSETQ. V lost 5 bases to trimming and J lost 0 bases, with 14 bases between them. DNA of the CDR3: TGCGCCAGCAGGGAGGTGGAGATATTGAACACTGAAGCTTTCTTT. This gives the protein CASREVEILNTEAFF.

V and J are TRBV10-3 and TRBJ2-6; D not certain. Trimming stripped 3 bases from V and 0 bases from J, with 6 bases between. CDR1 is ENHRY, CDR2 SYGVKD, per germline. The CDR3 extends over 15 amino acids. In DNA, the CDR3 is TGTGCCATCAGTGATTCTAGCTCTGGGGCCAACGTCCTGACTTTC. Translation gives CAISDSSSGANVLTF.

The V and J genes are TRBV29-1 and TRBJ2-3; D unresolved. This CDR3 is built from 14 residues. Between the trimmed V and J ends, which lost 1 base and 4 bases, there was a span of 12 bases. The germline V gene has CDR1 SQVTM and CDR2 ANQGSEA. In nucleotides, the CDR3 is TGCAGCGTTGAAGGCGGTCGAAATGCAGATACGCAGTATTTT. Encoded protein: CSVEGGRNADTQYF.

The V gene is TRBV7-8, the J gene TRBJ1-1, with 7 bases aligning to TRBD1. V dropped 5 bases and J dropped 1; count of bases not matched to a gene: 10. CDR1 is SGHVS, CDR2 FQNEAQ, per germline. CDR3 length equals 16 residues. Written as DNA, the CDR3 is TGTGCCAGCAGCGCCCCGACAGGGAGGACGAACACTGAAGCTTTCTTT. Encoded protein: CASSAPTGRTNTEAFF. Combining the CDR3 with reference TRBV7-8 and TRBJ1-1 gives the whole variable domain GAGVSQSPRYKVAKRGQDVALRCDPISGHVSLFWYQQALGQGPEFLTYFQNEAQLDKSGLPSDRFFAERPEGSVSTLKIQRTQQEDSAVYLCASSAPTGRTNTEAFFGQGTRLTVV.

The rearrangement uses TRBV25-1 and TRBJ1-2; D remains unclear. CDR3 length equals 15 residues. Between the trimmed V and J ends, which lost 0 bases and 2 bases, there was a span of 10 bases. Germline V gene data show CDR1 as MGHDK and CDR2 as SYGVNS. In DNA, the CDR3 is TGTGCCAGCAGTGAATACGGCAGCGTAAACTATGGCTACACCTTC. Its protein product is CASSEYGSVNYGYTF.

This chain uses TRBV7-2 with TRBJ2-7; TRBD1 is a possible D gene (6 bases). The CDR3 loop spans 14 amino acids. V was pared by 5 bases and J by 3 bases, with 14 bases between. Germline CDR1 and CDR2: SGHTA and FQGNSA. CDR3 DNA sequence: TGTGCCAGCAGCCCCCATCAGGGGAACTACGAGCAGTACTTC. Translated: CASSPHQGNYEQYF.

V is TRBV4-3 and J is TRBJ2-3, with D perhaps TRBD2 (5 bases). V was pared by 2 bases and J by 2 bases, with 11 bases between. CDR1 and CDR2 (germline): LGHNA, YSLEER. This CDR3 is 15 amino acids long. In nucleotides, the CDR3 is TGCGCCAGCAGCCAACGGGGAGTTACCACAGATACGCAGTATTTT. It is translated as CASSQRGVTTDTQYF.

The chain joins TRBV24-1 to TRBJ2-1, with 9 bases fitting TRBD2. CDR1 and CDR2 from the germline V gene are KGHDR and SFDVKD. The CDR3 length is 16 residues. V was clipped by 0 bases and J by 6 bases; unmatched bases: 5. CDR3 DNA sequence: TGTGCCACCAGTGATTTGAGGTTAGCGGGAGCCAATGAGCAGTTCTTC. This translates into CATSDLRLAGANEQFF.

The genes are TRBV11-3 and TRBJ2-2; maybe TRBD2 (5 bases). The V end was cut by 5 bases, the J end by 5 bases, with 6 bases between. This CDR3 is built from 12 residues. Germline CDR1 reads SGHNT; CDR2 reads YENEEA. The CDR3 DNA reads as TGTGCCAGCAGCCGAGGGACCGGGGAGCTGTTTTTT. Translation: CASSRGTGELFF.

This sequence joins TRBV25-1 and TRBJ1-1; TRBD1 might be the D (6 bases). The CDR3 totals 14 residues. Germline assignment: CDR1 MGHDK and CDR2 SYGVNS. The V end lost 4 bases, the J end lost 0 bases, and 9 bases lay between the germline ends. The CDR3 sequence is CASSAGQMNTEAFF. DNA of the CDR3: TGTGCCAGCAGTGCCGGACAGATGAACACTGAAGCTTTCTTT. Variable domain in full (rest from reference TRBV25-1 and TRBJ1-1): EADIYQTPRYLVIGTGKKITLECSQTMGHDKMYWYQQDPGMELHLIHYSYGVNSTEKGDLSSESTVSRIRTEHFPLTLESARPSHTSQYLCASSAGQMNTEAFFGQGTRLTVV.

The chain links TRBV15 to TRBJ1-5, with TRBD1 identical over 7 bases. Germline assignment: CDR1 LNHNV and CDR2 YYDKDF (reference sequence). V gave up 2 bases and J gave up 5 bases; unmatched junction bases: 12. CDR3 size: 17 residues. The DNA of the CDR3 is TGTGCCACCAGCAGAATTACCGGGACAGCCGGGGATCAGCCCCAGCATTTT. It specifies CATSRITGTAGDQPQHF.

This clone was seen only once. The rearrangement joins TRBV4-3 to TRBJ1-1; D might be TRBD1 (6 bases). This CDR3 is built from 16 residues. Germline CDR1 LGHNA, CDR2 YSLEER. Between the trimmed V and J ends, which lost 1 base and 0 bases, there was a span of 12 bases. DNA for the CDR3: TGCGCCAGCAGCCAAGTTGAGGGGGGGATGAACACTGAAGCTTTCTTT. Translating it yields CASSQVEGGMNTEAFF.

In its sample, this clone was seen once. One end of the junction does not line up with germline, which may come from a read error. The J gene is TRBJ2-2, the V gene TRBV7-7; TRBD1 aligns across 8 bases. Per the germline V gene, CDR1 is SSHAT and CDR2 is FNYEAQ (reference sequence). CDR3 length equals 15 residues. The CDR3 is CASSSTGVNTGELFF. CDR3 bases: TGTGCTAGCAGCTCGACAGGGGTTAACACCGGGGAGCTGTTTTTT.